This TCR beta chain appears in the sequencing data of a study of blood T cell repertoires in COVID-19. Study-level background: T cells, B-cell-depleted T cells, or PBMCs provided the cDNA or gDNA that served as material.

Germline-derived CDR1 and CDR2 are MNHEY and SMNVEV (reference sequence). V shed 8 bases, J shed 5 bases, and the junction held 10 bases outside the gene matches. The CDR3 contains 14 residues. In the authors' workflow: Reference gene primer amplification yielded estimated nucleated cell counts. Sequencing used immunoSEQ multiplex PCR; TCRdb keeps in-frame clones, though not all of them. The V and J calls and the clone size are those of that table, but D and trimming were determined from the DNA. This table holds 350,000 to 450,000 clones, approximately 90% found once. Seattle patient enrollment occurred during active infection, with longitudinal follow-up thereafter.

Sequenced: peripheral blood. The receptor was isolated from a woman between 40 and 50 years old with COVID-19, enrolled during active disease. This sequence joins TRBV27 and TRBJ2-7; 9 nucleotides match TRBD1. CDR3 nucleotides: TGTGCCAGCGCTAACCGGGACAGGGTGCACGAGCAGTACTTC. This codes for CASANRDRVHEQYF.